This TCR beta chain was found in a study of blood T cell repertoires in COVID-19. At the level of the study: Whether acute or convalescent, the COVID-19 samples came from the United States, Italy and Spain. Sources were T cells, B-cell-depleted T cells, or PBMCs; the material itself was cDNA or gDNA.

In the source study's methods: Reference gene primer amplification yielded estimated nucleated cell counts. Clones were read by immunoSEQ multiplex PCR, and TCRdb kept only the in-frame ones, dropping some. That table furnishes V, J and clone size, whereas the DNA furnished D and trimming. The data show over 85,000 clones, with approximately 80% seen just once and about 9.6% held by the top ten. Germline CDR1 MNHEY, CDR2 SVGAGI. This CDR3 contains 14 residues. After removal of 8 bases from V and 5 bases from J, the junction contained 10 bases not matched to a gene. Sequencing used peripheral blood. The chain couples TRBV6-5 to TRBJ2-5; TRBD1 matches at 8 bases. This TCR was recovered from a man in his sixties with active or convalescent COVID-19. CDR3 region: CASGTGGSGETQYF. The CDR3, as DNA: TGTGCCAGCGGTACAGGGGGGTCGGGTGAGACCCAGTACTTC.